These T cell receptor beta chains were read from a single sample in a study of shared clonotypes between healthy human individuals. Repertoires were generated with immunoSEQ multiplex PCR, while TCRdb's copy carries only in-frame clones and drops some. The data contain 850,000 to 1,100,000 clones, approximately 77% of them singletons. Sequenced: memory CD4+ T cells from PBMCs. These receptor sequences come from a man between 18 and 35 years old in good health. Some clones in this sample may be carry-over from other donors' samples. Both conserved end residues are part of each CDR3. D genes are given only for firm matches. Size is omitted from some rows. Given values are once, few, many or a class for expanded clones.

-,-,TRBJ1-1,TRBV4-3,CASSQLGTPVRAFF,TGCGCCAGCAGCCAACTCGGGACTCCCGTTAGAGCTTTCTTT
-,many,TRBJ1-5,TRBV2,CASSDSGRRYSNQPQHF,TGTGCCAGCAGTGATAGCGGACGGCGGTATAGCAATCAGCCCCAGCATTTT
-,-,TRBJ1-2,TRBV6-6,CASRVGDVGGYTF,TGTGCCAGCAGGGTCGGGGACGTGGGTGGCTACACCTTC
-,-,TRBJ2-1,TRBV4-1,CASSPYRVLNEQFF,TGCGCCAGCAGCCCCTACAGGGTTCTAAATGAGCAGTTCTTC
TRBD1,-,TRBJ1-5,TRBV28,CASRSGTGFSNQPQHF,TGTGCCAGCAGGTCAGGGACAGGGTTCTCAAATCAGCCCCAGCATTTT
-,-,TRBJ2-3,TRBV4-1,CASSQTGARVADTQYF,TGCGCCAGCAGCCAAACGGGGGCCCGGGTTGCGGATACGCAGTATTTT
-,-,TRBJ2-7,TRBV7-9,CASRSVGGYEQYF,TGTGCCAGCAGATCCGTTGGGGGCTACGAGCAGTACTTC
-,-,TRBJ2-7,TRBV7-7,CASSPDWASYEQCF,TGTGCTAGCAGCCCGGACTGGGCCTCCTACGAGCAGTGCTTC
TRBD2,-,TRBJ2-7,TRBV6-6,CASSAARGEVGEQYF,TGTGCCAGCAGCGCGGCGCGGGGGGAGGTCGGCGAGCAGTACTTC
-,-,TRBJ2-2,TRBV5-1,CASSWGRANTGELFF,TGCGCCAGCAGCTGGGGACGGGCGAACACCGGGGAGCTGTTTTTT
-,-,TRBJ2-7,TRBV6-6,CASSYSPLSSYEQYF,TGTGCCAGCAGTTACTCTCCCCTTTCCTCCTACGAGCAGTACTTC
-,once,TRBJ1-5,TRBV2,CASANRARSNQPQHF,TGTGCCAGCGCTAACAGGGCCCGCAGCAATCAGCCCCAGCATTTT
-,-,TRBJ2-2,TRBV5-4,CASNLNVGGGELFF,TGTGCCAGCAATTTAAATGTCGGGGGCGGGGAGCTGTTTTTT
TRBD1,-,TRBJ1-2,TRBV29-1,CSVEESEGANYGYTF,TGCAGCGTTGAAGAATCGGAGGGGGCGAACTATGGCTACACCTTC
TRBD2,-,TRBJ2-3,TRBV7-2,CASSLDGLAGASTDTQYF,TGTGCCAGCAGCTTAGATGGGCTAGCGGGAGCTAGCACAGATACGCAGTATTTT
TRBD1,few,TRBJ2-1,TRBV28,CASSSSGTGIGGEQFF,TGTGCCAGCAGTTCGTCCGGGACAGGGATTGGTGGTGAGCAGTTCTTC
TRBD1,-,TRBJ1-5,TRBV19,CASREPGQAGNQPQHF,TGTGCCAGTAGGGAACCGGGACAGGCGGGCAATCAGCCCCAGCATTTT
-,-,TRBJ2-1,TRBV29-1,CSITGASEQFF,TGCAGCATCACCGGGGCGAGTGAGCAGTTCTTC
TRBD1,-,TRBJ1-1,TRBV11-1,CASSLDRDRGNTEAFF,TGTGCCAGCAGCTTAGATCGGGACAGGGGGAACACTGAAGCTTTCTTT
TRBD1,few,TRBJ1-1,TRBV7-2,CASSTKNRGTEAFF,TGTGCCAGCAGCACCAAAAACAGGGGAACTGAAGCTTTCTTT
-,-,TRBJ1-1,TRBV15,CATSSTVPWNTEAFF,TGTGCCACCAGCAGCACCGTACCGTGGAACACTGAAGCTTTCTTT
-,-,TRBJ2-1,TRBV28,CASSRARWGISYNEQFF,TGTGCCAGTAGCCGGGCCCGCTGGGGGATCTCCTACAATGAGCAGTTCTTC
-,-,TRBJ1-5,TRBV10-3,CAISESGAWDQPQHF,TGTGCCATCAGTGAATCGGGGGCTTGGGATCAGCCCCAGCATTTT
-,once,TRBJ2-3,TRBV4-3,CASSPGALDTQYF,TGCGCCAGCAGCCCCGGGGCCCTGGATACGCAGTATTTT
-,-,TRBJ2-3,TRBV4-1,CASSQVGYTQYF,TGCGCCAGCAGCCAAGTAGGATATACGCAGTATTTT
-,-,TRBJ2-7,TRBV21-1,CASSSPAVRSYEQYF,TGTGCCAGCAGCTCCCCCGCGGTTAGGTCCTACGAGCAGTACTTC
-,-,TRBJ1-1,TRBV5-6,CASSLGERTEAFF,TGTGCCAGCAGCTTGGGGGAGCGAACTGAAGCTTTCTTT
-,-,TRBJ2-7,TRBV28,CASRGGNFFYEQYF,TGTGCCAGCAGGGGCGGGAATTTTTTCTACGAGCAGTACTTC
TRBD1,once,TRBJ1-1,TRBV23-1,CASRGTVNTEAFF,TGCGCCAGCAGGGGGACAGTGAACACTGAAGCTTTCTTT
-,-,TRBJ1-5,TRBV5-6,CASSLGLGQPQHF,TGTGCCAGCAGCTTGGGCCTGGGACAGCCCCAGCATTTT
-,-,TRBJ2-4,TRBV6-1,CASSDGHRDIQYF,TGTGCCAGCAGTGACGGCCACCGGGACATTCAGTACTTC
TRBD2,-,TRBJ2-2,TRBV5-1,CASSLGLADTTGELFF,TGCGCCAGCAGCTTGGGACTAGCGGACACCACCGGGGAGCTGTTTTTT
TRBD2,-,TRBJ2-7,TRBV5-5,CASSPLAGAYEQYF,TGTGCCAGCAGCCCACTAGCGGGCGCCTACGAGCAGTACTTC
TRBD2,-,TRBJ2-5,TRBV7-8,CASSLVKASGGETQYF,TGTGCCAGCAGCTTAGTCAAGGCTAGCGGAGGAGAGACCCAGTACTTC
-,-,TRBJ2-3,TRBV5-1,CASSLGAQLGSTDTQYF,TGCGCCAGCAGCTTGGGGGCCCAATTGGGTAGCACAGATACGCAGTATTTT
-,-,TRBJ2-7,TRBV5-1,CASSRDQGGYEQYF,TGCGCCAGCAGCAGGGATCAGGGGGGCTACGAGCAGTACTTC
-,-,TRBJ2-1,TRBV29-1,CSSDLAGEQFF,TGCAGCTCGGACTTGGCCGGTGAGCAGTTCTTC
-,-,TRBJ2-7,TRBV5-8,CASSFGQGGYEQYF,TGTGCCAGCAGCTTTGGGCAGGGAGGATACGAGCAGTACTTC
-,once,TRBJ1-4,TRBV7-9,CASSLVVERANEKLFF,TGTGCCAGCAGCTTAGTAGTGGAGCGGGCTAATGAAAAACTGTTTTTT
-,-,TRBJ2-1,TRBV11-2,CASTLSGTRAYNEQFF,TGTGCCAGCACCTTATCCGGGACACGAGCGTACAATGAGCAGTTCTTC
-,-,TRBJ2-7,TRBV2,CASRPGPGVSYEQYF,TGTGCCAGCAGACCCGGACCAGGTGTGAGTTACGAGCAGTACTTC
-,-,TRBJ2-3,TRBV19,CASSIIGQSTDTQYF,TGTGCCAGTAGTATAATCGGGCAGTCCACAGATACGCAGTATTTT
-,-,TRBJ2-5,TRBV29-1,CSAQTPGVAQYF,TGCAGCGCCCAGACTCCCGGGGTGGCCCAGTACTTC
-,-,TRBJ2-1,TRBV19,CASSNTAGLYNEQFF,TGTGCCAGTAGTAATACAGCGGGCCTATACAATGAGCAGTTCTTC
TRBD1,-,TRBJ1-1,TRBV6-4,CASSDPGGAEAFF,TGTGCCAGCAGCGACCCAGGGGGAGCTGAAGCTTTCTTT